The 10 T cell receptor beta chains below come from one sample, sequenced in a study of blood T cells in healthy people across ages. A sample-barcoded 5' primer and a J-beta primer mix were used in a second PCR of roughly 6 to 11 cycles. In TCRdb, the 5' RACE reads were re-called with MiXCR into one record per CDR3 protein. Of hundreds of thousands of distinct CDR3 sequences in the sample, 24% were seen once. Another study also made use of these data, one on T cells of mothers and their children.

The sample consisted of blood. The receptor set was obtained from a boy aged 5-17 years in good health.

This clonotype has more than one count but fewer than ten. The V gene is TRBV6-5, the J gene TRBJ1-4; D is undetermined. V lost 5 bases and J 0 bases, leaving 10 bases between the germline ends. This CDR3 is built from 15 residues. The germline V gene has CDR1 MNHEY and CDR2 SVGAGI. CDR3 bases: TGTGCCAGCAGTCGACACGAGGCAACTAATGAAAAACTGTTTTTT. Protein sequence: CASSRHEATNEKLFF.

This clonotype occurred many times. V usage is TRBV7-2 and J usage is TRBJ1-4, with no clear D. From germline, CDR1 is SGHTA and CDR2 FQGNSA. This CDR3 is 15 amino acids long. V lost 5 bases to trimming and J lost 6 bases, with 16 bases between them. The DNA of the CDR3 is TGTGCCAGCAGCCCCCAAGGGCGCCTGCATGAAAAACTGTTTTTT. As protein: CASSPQGRLHEKLFF.

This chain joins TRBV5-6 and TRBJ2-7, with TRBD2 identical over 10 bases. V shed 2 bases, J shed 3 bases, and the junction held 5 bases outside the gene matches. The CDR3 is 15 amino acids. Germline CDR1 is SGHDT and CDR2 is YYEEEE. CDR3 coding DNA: TGTGCCAGCAGCTTACGTCTAGCGGGGGACTACGAGCAGTACTTC. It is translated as CASSLRLAGDYEQYF.

For the CDR3, the DNA is TGTGCCAGCAGTCCTGAGAGGTACGAGACCCAGTACTTC. It yields the protein CASSPERYETQYF. The V gene is TRBV28, the J gene TRBJ2-5; D is unresolved. Between the trimmed V and J ends, which lost 5 bases and 5 bases, there was a span of 12 bases. The CDR3 is 13 residues long. The V gene's germline CDR1 is MDHEN and CDR2 SYDVKM.

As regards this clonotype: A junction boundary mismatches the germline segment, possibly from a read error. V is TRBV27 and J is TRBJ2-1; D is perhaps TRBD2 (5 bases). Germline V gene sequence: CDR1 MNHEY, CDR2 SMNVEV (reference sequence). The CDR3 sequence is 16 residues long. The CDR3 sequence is CASSPLVSGTYNEQFF. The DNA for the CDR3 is TGCGCCAGCAGCCCTCTAGTGAGCGGCACTTACAATGAGCAGTTCTTC.

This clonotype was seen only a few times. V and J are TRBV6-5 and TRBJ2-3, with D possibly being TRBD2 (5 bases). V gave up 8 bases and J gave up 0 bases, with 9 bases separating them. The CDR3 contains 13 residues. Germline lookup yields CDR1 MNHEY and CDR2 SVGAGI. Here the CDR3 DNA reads TGTGCCAGCGTAGCGCCTAGCACAGATACGCAGTATTTT. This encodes CASVAPSTDTQYF.

CDR3 nucleotides: TGCAGGACGACGGGGGCGAAACCTGGCGAGCAGTACTTC. As protein: CRTTGAKPGEQYF. The chain carries TRBV20-1 and TRBJ2-5, with D perhaps matching TRBD1 or TRBD2 (6 bases each). TRBJ2-7 matches the DNA end more closely, so the J call is doubtful. In germline, CDR1 is DFQATT, CDR2 SNEGSKA (reference sequence). The CDR3 has 13 amino acids.

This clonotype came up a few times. CDR3 residues: CASLDGSGNTIYF. CDR3 nucleotides: TGTGCCAGCTTGGACGGCTCTGGAAACACCATATATTTT. The chain joins TRBV12-3 or TRBV12-4 to TRBJ1-3; D unresolved. This CDR3 spans 13 amino acids. V lost 8 bases, J lost 0 bases, and 8 bases lay in between.

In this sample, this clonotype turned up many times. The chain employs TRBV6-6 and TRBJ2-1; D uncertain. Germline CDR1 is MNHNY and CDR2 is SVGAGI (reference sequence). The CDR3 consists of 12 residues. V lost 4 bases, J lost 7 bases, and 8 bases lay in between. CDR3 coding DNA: TGTGCCAGCAGTTCCCCGGGTAATGAGCAGTTCTTC. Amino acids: CASSSPGNEQFF.

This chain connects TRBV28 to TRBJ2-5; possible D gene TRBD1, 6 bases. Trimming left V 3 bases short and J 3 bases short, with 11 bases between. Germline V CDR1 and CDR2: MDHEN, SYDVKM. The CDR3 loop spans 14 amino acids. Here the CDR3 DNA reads TGTGCCAGCAGTTTTTTGGACAGAGAAGAGACCCAGTACTTC. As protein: CASSFLDREETQYF.